The 16 T cell receptor beta chains below were found in one sample sequenced in a study of cytomegalovirus exposure and HLA in healthy donors. PCR primers comprised 60 Vbeta and 13 Jbeta primers. Assay: immunoSEQ multiplex PCR; the TCRdb copy retains only in-frame clones and omits some. The sample has 150,000 to 200,000 clones; roughly 84% are singletons. The sequencing input was PBMCs. These TCRs come from a male donor in good health and CMV-seronegative.

V gene TRBV6-5 combines with J gene TRBJ2-7; D call uncertain. Trimming shortened V by 2 bases and J by 6 bases, and 14 bases separated the two germline ends. The CDR3 is made up of 14 amino acids. The germline CDR1 and CDR2 sequences are MNHEY and SVGAGI. CDR3 protein: CASSYNARFFEQYF. Written as DNA, the CDR3 is TGTGCCAGCAGTTACAACGCTCGGTTTTTCGAGCAGTACTTC.

The genes are TRBV7-9 and TRBJ2-2; D uncertain. The V end was cut by 1 base, the J end by 6 bases, with 9 bases between. The CDR3 loop spans 14 amino acids. The germline CDR1 and CDR2 sequences are SEHNR and FQNEAQ (reference sequence). CDR3 sequence: CASSLVVLPGELFF. DNA of the CDR3: TGTGCCAGCAGCTTAGTAGTGTTGCCCGGGGAGCTGTTTTTT. Supplemented by reference TRBV7-9 and TRBJ2-2, the full variable domain reads DTGVSQNPRHKITKRGQNVTFRCDPISEHNRLYWYRQTLGQGPEFLTYFQNEAQLEKSRLLSDRFSAERPKGSFSTLEIQRTEQGDSAMYLCASSLVVLPGELFFGEGSRLTVL.

As to this clone: At one of its ends the junction is not consistent with the germline gene, which may arise from a read error. The rearrangement joins TRBV7-8 to TRBJ1-5, with 9 bases matching TRBD1. CDR3 length: 13 residues. Germline V gives CDR1 SGHVS, CDR2 FQNEAQ. CDR3 amino acids: CASANGITGGLDF. The CDR3 region has the DNA TGTGCCAGCGCCAACGGGATTACAGGGGGCTTGGATTTT.

The sample holds a few counts of this clone. This chain connects TRBV19 to TRBJ2-3; 7 nucleotides align to TRBD1. V dropped 6 bases and J dropped 0; count of bases not matched to a gene: 3. The germline V gene has CDR1 LNHDA and CDR2 SQIVND (reference sequence). This CDR3 is 14 amino acids long. The CDR3 here is CASRQQGSTDTQYF. In nucleotides, the CDR3 is TGTGCCAGTAGACAACAGGGGAGCACAGATACGCAGTATTTT.

The chain combines TRBV10-1 with TRBJ1-5; 8 nucleotides line up with TRBD1. V dropped 9 bases and J dropped 0; count of bases not matched to a gene: 7. CDR3 length: 15 residues. From germline, CDR1 is WNHNN and CDR2 SYGVQD (reference sequence). The CDR3 loop is CARGTGTGSNQPQHF. The CDR3 bases are TGCGCCAGGGGGACCGGGACAGGTAGCAATCAGCCCCAGCATTTT.

This clone was seen only a few times. The chain combines TRBV5-6 with TRBJ2-2; a possible D gene is TRBD2 (7 bases). Trimming pared 0 bases from V and 0 bases from J, leaving 9 bases between. CDR1 and CDR2 (germline): SGHDT, YYEEEE. CDR3 length: 16 amino acids. In nucleotides, the CDR3 is TGTGCCAGCAGCTTGGGGGGGGGCCCGAACACCGGGGAGCTGTTTTTT. Encoded protein: CASSLGGGPNTGELFF.

CDR3 loop: CASSLVSARADYNEQFF. The CDR3 nucleotides are TGTGCCAGCAGCTTAGTGTCTGCCAGGGCCGACTACAATGAGCAGTTCTTC. The chain is built from TRBV7-2 and TRBJ2-1; D may be TRBD1 (5 bases). The germline V gene has CDR1 SGHTA and CDR2 FQGNSA. Trimming cost V 1 base and J 3 bases, with 16 bases left between them. CDR3 size: 17 residues.

The V gene is TRBV7-7, the J gene TRBJ2-7, with a possible D match to TRBD1 (5 bases). In germline, CDR1 is SSHAT, CDR2 FNYEAQ (reference sequence). V lost 5 bases to trimming and J lost 2 bases, with 13 bases between them. CDR3 length equals 14 residues. The CDR3 sequence is CASSQGPQAYEQYF. CDR3 coding DNA: TGTGCCAGCAGCCAGGGCCCTCAGGCCTACGAGCAGTACTTC.

The chain couples TRBV6-1 to TRBJ2-1, with 8 nucleotides matching TRBD2. Germline values: CDR1 MNHNS, CDR2 SASEGT. This CDR3 is 15 amino acids long. The V segment lost 6 bases and the J segment 4 bases; nucleotides outside the gene matches: 8. The CDR3: CASRSGSSGYNEQFF. The CDR3 bases are TGTGCCAGCAGGAGTGGTTCTAGCGGGTACAATGAGCAGTTCTTC.

The rearrangement joins TRBV18 to TRBJ2-2; the match to TRBD1 covers 12 bases. Germline loops: CDR1 KGHSH, CDR2 LQKENI. The CDR3 has 18 residues. Trimming cost V 4 bases and J 0 bases; bases outside gene matches: 6. The chain's CDR3 is CASSRSRDRGPNTGELFF. As DNA, the CDR3 is TGTGCCAGCTCACGTTCCCGGGACAGGGGGCCGAACACCGGGGAGCTGTTTTTT.

This chain connects TRBV19 to TRBJ2-3; D remains ambiguous. The germline V gene has CDR1 LNHDA and CDR2 SQIVND (reference sequence). This CDR3 has 14 residues. Trimming removed 3 bases from V and 0 bases from J, with 7 bases in between. Written as DNA, the CDR3 is TGTGCCAGTAGTATTGGGCTAAGCACAGATACGCAGTATTTT. This sequence encodes CASSIGLSTDTQYF.

The chain links TRBV10-3 to TRBJ1-2; 8 positions agree with TRBD1. J gave up 5 bases and V 4 bases, and 3 bases lay outside the gene matches. The CDR3 covers 13 residues. From germline, CDR1 is ENHRY and CDR2 SYGVKD. CDR3 DNA: TGTGCCATCAGTGGGACAGGGCAGTATGGCTACACCTTC. Protein product: CAISGTGQYGYTF.

The gene calls are TRBV29-1 and TRBJ2-5, with D possibly TRBD1 on 5 matching bases. Germline CDR1 reads SQVTM; CDR2 reads ANQGSEA. The germline V and J ends were trimmed by 8 bases and 4 bases, with 17 bases remaining between them. The CDR3 totals 13 residues. The CDR3 sequence: CSPTRSGAETQYF. The DNA of the CDR3 is TGCAGCCCGACAAGGTCTGGGGCAGAGACCCAGTACTTC.

J is TRBJ2-7 and V is TRBV29-1; no reliable D call. The CDR3 extends over 12 amino acids. Deletions cut 3 bases from V and 0 bases from J, with 6 bases between. CDR1 is SQVTM and CDR2 is ANQGSEA in the germline V gene. CDR3 in DNA: TGCAGCGTTGAGCTGAGCTCCTACGAGCAGTACTTC. It codes for CSVELSSYEQYF.

The rearrangement uses TRBV11-3 and TRBJ2-7; 7 nucleotides agree with TRBD1. Germline-derived CDR1 and CDR2 are SGHNT and YENEEA. V lost 5 bases and J lost 2; bases outside the gene matches: 9. The CDR3 is 15 residues long. CDR3 in amino acids: CASSPRGGQTYEQYF. CDR3 coding DNA: TGTGCCAGCAGCCCGAGAGGGGGCCAAACCTACGAGCAGTACTTC. Full variable domain (remainder filled in from reference TRBV11-3 and TRBJ2-7): EAGVVQSPRYKIIEKKQPVAFWCNPISGHNTLYWYLQNLGQGPELLIRYENEEAVDDSQLPKDRFSAERLKGVDSTLKIQPAELGDSAVYLCASSPRGGQTYEQYFGPGTRLTVT.

The chain has TRBV11-3 and TRBJ2-4; 8 bases are a match to TRBD2. CDR3 length equals 16 residues. Germline V gives CDR1 SGHNT, CDR2 YENEEA. V was pared by 8 bases and J by 11 bases, with 20 bases of the junction left unmatched. CDR3 protein: CASGGEVAGPTTLQYF. The CDR3 coding sequence is TGTGCCAGCGGTGGAGAGGTAGCGGGACCTACTACTCTTCAGTACTTC.